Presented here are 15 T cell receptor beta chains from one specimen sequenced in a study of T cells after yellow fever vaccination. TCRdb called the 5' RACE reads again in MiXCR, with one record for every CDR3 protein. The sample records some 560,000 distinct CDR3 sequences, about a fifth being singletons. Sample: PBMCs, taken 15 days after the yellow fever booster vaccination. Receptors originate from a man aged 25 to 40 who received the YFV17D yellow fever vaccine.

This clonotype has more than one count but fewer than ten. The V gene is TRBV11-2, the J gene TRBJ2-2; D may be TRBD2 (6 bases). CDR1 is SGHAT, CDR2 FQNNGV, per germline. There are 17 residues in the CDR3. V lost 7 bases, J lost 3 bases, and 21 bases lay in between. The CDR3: CASKLGSGEAYTGELFF. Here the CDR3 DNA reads TGTGCCAGCAAGTTAGGGTCCGGGGAGGCGTACACCGGGGAGCTGTTTTTT.

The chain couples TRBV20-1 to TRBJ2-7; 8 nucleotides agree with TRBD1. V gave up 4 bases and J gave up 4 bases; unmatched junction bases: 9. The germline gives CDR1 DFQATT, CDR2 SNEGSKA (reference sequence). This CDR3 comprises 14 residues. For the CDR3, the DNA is TGCAGTGCTAACGGACAGGGCACCAGTTACGAGCAGTACTTC. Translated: CSANGQGTSYEQYF.

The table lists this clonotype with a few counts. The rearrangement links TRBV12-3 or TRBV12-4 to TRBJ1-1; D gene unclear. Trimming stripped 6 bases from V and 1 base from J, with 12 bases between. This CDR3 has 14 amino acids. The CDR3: CASRRGQTNTEAFF. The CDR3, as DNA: TGTGCCAGCAGGCGAGGTCAGACGAACACTGAAGCTTTCTTT.

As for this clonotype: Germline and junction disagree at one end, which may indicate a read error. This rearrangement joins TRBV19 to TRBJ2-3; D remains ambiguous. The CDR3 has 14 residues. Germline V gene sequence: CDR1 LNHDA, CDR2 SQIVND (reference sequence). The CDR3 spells CASSIDPSADTQCF. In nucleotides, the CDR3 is TGTGCCAGTAGTATAGACCCTTCTGCAGATACGCAGTGTTTT.

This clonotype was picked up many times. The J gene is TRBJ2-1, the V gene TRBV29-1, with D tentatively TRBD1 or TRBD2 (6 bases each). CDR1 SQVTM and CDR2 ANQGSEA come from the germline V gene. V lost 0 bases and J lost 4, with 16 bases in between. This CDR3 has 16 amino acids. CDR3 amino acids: CSVEDVTGAGYNEQFF. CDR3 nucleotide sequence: TGCAGCGTTGAAGATGTGACGGGGGCGGGGTACAATGAGCAGTTCTTC.

The CDR3 here is CASSLVTGGTF. The CDR3 DNA reads TGTGCCAGCAGCTTAGTCACGGGAGGCACCTTC. The chain couples TRBV7-2 to TRBJ1-2; the D is unclear. The germline CDR1 and CDR2 sequences are SGHTA and FQGNSA. This CDR3 has 11 amino acids. V was shortened by 1 base and J by 13 bases, with 10 bases between the two germline ends.

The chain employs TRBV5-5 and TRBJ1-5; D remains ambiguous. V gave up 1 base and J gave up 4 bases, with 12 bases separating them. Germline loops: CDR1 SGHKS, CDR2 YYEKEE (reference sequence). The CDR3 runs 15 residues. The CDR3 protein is CASSLTADGNQPQHF. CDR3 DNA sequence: TGTGCCAGCAGCTTGACGGCAGATGGTAATCAGCCCCAGCATTTT.

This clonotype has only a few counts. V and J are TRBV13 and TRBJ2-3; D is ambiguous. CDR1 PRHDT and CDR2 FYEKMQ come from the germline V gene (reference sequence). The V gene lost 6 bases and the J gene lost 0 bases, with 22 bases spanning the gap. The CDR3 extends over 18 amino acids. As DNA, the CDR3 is TGTGCCAGCAGTGGAACGATGAGTTTATTCTCTAGCACAGATACGCAGTATTTT. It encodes CASSGTMSLFSSTDTQYF.

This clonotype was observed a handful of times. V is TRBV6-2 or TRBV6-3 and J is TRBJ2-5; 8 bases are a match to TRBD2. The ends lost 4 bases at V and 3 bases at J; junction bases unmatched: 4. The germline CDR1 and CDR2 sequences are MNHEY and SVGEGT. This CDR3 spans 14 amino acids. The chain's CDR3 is CASSSIAGKETQYF. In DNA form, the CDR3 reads TGTGCCAGCAGTTCCATAGCGGGGAAAGAGACCCAGTACTTC.

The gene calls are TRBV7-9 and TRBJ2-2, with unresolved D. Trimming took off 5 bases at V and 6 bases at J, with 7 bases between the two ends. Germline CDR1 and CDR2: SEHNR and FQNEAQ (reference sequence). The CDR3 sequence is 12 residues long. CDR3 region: CASSPTPGELFF. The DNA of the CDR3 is TGTGCCAGCAGCCCCACCCCCGGGGAGCTGTTTTTT. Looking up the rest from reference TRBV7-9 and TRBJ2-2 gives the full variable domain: DTGVSQNPRHKITKRGQNVTFRCDPISEHNRLYWYRQTLGQGPEFLTYFQNEAQLEKSRLLSDRFSAERPKGSFSTLEIQRTEQGDSAMYLCASSPTPGELFFGEGSRLTVL.

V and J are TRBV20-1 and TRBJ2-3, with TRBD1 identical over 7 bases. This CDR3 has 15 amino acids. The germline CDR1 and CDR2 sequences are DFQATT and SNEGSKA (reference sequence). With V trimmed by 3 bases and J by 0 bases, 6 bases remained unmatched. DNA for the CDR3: TGCAGTGCTAGCGGAAACAGGGGTAGCACAGATACGCAGTATTTT. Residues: CSASGNRGSTDTQYF.

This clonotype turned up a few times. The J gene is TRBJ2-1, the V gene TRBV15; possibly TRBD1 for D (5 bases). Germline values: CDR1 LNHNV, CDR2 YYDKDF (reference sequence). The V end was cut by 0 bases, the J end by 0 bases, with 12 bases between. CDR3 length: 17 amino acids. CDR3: CATSREGRLGSYNEQFF. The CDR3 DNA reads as TGTGCCACCAGCAGAGAGGGGCGACTGGGCTCCTACAATGAGCAGTTCTTC.

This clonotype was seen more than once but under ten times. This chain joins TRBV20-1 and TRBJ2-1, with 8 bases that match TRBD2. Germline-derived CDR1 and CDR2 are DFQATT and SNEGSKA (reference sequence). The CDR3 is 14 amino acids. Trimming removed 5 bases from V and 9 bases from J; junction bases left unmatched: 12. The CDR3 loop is CSAEKAGAYREQFF. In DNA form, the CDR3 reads TGCAGTGCTGAAAAAGCGGGAGCCTATCGTGAGCAGTTCTTC.

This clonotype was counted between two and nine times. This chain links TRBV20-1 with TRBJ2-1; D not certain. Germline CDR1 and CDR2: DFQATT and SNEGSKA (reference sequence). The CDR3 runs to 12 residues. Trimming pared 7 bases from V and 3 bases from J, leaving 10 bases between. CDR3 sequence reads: CSEGRNYNEQFF. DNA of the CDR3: TGCAGTGAAGGTAGAAACTACAATGAGCAGTTCTTC.

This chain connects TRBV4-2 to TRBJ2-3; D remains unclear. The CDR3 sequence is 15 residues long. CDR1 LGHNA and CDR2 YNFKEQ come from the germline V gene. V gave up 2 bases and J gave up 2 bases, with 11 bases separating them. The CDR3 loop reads CASSQIRDITDTQYF. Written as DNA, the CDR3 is TGTGCCAGCAGCCAAATTAGGGATATCACAGATACGCAGTATTTT.